This passage covers 32 T cell receptor beta chains from one sample sequenced in a study of blood T cell repertoires in COVID-19. Assay used: immunoSEQ multiplex PCR; TCRdb lists only in-frame clones, some missing. The table shows about 480,000 clones, with around 87% occurring only once. The sample taken for sequencing was PBMCs or T cells enriched from blood (not recorded which). Receptors originate from a woman in her 40s who had recovered from COVID-19.

The chain carries TRBV3-1 (or the pseudogene TRBV3-2) and TRBJ2-1; TRBD2 matches 12 bases. V lost 7 bases and J lost 9; bases outside the gene matches: 13. Per the germline V gene, CDR1 is LGHDT and CDR2 is YNNKEL (reference sequence). The CDR3 is made up of 16 amino acids. The CDR3: CASTQGLAGTGGEQFF. CDR3 nucleotides: TGTGCCAGCACCCAGGGACTAGCGGGCACCGGCGGTGAGCAGTTCTTC.

The chain joins TRBV3-1 (or the pseudogene TRBV3-2) to TRBJ1-2; 7 nucleotides align to TRBD1. Germline V gene lookup returns CDR1 LGHDT and CDR2 YNNKEL (reference sequence). Losses at the gene ends were 4 bases for V and 4 bases for J; bases not matched to a gene: 3. The CDR3 is made up of 13 amino acids. The CDR3 DNA reads TGTGCCAGCAGCCCGGGACAGACCTATGGCTACACCTTC. Amino acids: CASSPGQTYGYTF.

The genes are TRBV27 and TRBJ2-1; 10 bases line up with TRBD2. There are 13 residues in the CDR3. The germline V gene encodes CDR1 MNHEY and CDR2 SMNVEV (reference sequence). With 9 bases clipped from V and 10 bases from J, the junction kept 9 bases outside the gene matches. The CDR3 coding sequence is TGTGCCAGTCGGACTAGCGGCTACGCGGAGCAGTTCTTC. This codes for CASRTSGYAEQFF.

The chain recombines TRBV27 with TRBJ1-1; 8 bases are shared with TRBD1. Germline V lookup: CDR1 MNHEY, CDR2 SMNVEV (reference sequence). CDR3 length: 14 residues. V dropped 5 bases and J dropped 1; count of bases not matched to a gene: 3. CDR3 DNA: TGTGCCAGCAGTCAGGGACAGGCGAACACTGAAGCTTTCTTT. Residues: CASSQGQANTEAFF.

The V gene is TRBV12-3 or TRBV12-4, the J gene TRBJ1-5; unclear D gene. The V end was cut by 6 bases, the J end by 4 bases, with 10 bases between. The CDR3 extends over 13 amino acids. The CDR3, as DNA: TGTGCCAGCAGCCCCGTTTTGAATCAGCCCCAGCATTTT. Protein: CASSPVLNQPQHF.

This clone turned up a few times. Different DNA sequences within this sample yield the same CDR3. The CDR3 bases are TGTGCCAGCAGCACGGACAGGGGAAACACCATATATTTT. Translation gives CASSTDRGNTIYF. The chain couples TRBV11-2 to TRBJ1-3, with 7 bases lining up with TRBD1. Looked up from germline, CDR1 is SGHAT and CDR2 is FQNNGV. With V trimmed by 5 bases and J by 4 bases, 2 bases remained unmatched. The CDR3 spans 13 residues.

The V gene is TRBV7-9, the J gene TRBJ2-5, with D perhaps TRBD2 (5 bases). This CDR3 has 16 residues. Looked up from germline, CDR1 is SEHNR and CDR2 is FQNEAQ (reference sequence). V was pared by 5 bases and J by 2 bases, with 18 bases between. In nucleotides, the CDR3 is TGTGCCAGCAGCGCGGCGATCGGACTCACTCAAGAGACCCAGTACTTC. This encodes CASSAAIGLTQETQYF. The whole variable domain, filled in from reference TRBV7-9 and TRBJ2-5, reads DTGVSQNPRHKITKRGQNVTFRCDPISEHNRLYWYRQTLGQGPEFLTYFQNEAQLEKSRLLSDRFSAERPKGSFSTLEIQRTEQGDSAMYLCASSAAIGLTQETQYFGPGTRLLVL.

The gene calls are TRBV18 and TRBJ2-1; 10 bases agree with TRBD1. This CDR3 has 14 amino acids. Trimming took 3 bases from V and 9 from J; bases not matched to a gene: 5. Germline values: CDR1 KGHSH, CDR2 LQKENI. CDR3 sequence: CASSPGTGAGEQFF. In nucleotides, the CDR3 is TGTGCCAGCTCACCGGGGACAGGGGCCGGTGAGCAGTTCTTC. The full variable domain, rest sourced from reference TRBV18 and TRBJ2-1, is NAGVMQNPRHLVRRRGQEARLRCSPMKGHSHVYWYRQLPEEGLKFMVYLQKENIIDESGMPKERFSAEFPKEGPSILRIQQVVRGDSAAYFCASSPGTGAGEQFFGPGTRLTVL.

This clone showed up just a few times. J is TRBJ2-2 and V is TRBV9; D unresolved. This CDR3 has 14 residues. CDR1 is SGDLS and CDR2 is YYNGEE in the germline V gene. V lost 2 bases, J lost 8 bases, and 13 bases lay in between. The CDR3 DNA follows: TGTGCCAGCAGCGTGAGCAGGTGGCCTGGGGAGCTGTTTTTT. This encodes CASSVSRWPGELFF.

This clone was counted at least ten times. This rearrangement joins TRBV7-8 to TRBJ2-3, with 10 positions matching TRBD2. The J segment lost 0 bases and the V segment lost 5 bases, leaving 29 bases of the junction unmatched. Germline assignment: CDR1 SGHVS and CDR2 FQNEAQ. This CDR3 spans 24 amino acids. CDR3 amino acids: CASSLALPIRTGRGLAESTDTQYF. CDR3 in DNA: TGTGCCAGCAGCCTCGCCCTCCCTATACGGACAGGCCGTGGACTAGCGGAGAGCACAGATACGCAGTATTTT.

The chain carries TRBV3-1 (or the pseudogene TRBV3-2) and TRBJ2-4, with 12 bases that match TRBD2. Germline trimming cut 1 base from V and 1 base from J; bases unmatched to any gene: 11. CDR3 size: 20 residues. CDR1 LGHDT and CDR2 YNNKEL come from the germline V gene (reference sequence). The CDR3 nucleotides read TGTGCCAGCAGCCAAGGATTACTAGCGGGAGGAGTAGGGGCCAAAAACATTCAGTACTTC. It specifies CASSQGLLAGGVGAKNIQYF.

The V call is TRBV5-1, the J call TRBJ2-7; 12 bases agree with TRBD1. The CDR3 extends over 16 amino acids. V was pared by 4 bases and J by 5 bases, with 10 bases of the junction left unmatched. Germline assignment: CDR1 SGHRS and CDR2 YFSETQ. This chain's CDR3 is CASSIHPGTGGNEQYF. The CDR3 nucleotides read TGCGCCAGCAGCATCCACCCCGGGACAGGGGGCAACGAGCAGTACTTC.

This sequence joins TRBV18 and TRBJ2-7; D is unclear. Germline lookup yields CDR1 KGHSH and CDR2 LQKENI. The CDR3 extends over 13 amino acids. V gave up 2 bases and J gave up 3 bases, with 8 bases separating them. This CDR3 is CASSPSRGYEQYF. CDR3 DNA: TGTGCCAGCTCACCATCTAGAGGCTACGAGCAGTACTTC.

The genes are TRBV29-1 and TRBJ1-1; 7 bases map to TRBD1. Unmatched junction bases numbered 3, after V lost 7 bases and J lost 1 base. The CDR3 has 12 residues. CDR1 is SQVTM, CDR2 ANQGSEA, per germline. The CDR3 region has the DNA TGCAGCGGTACAGGGGCGAACACTGAAGCTTTCTTT. It is translated as CSGTGANTEAFF.

The chain recombines TRBV9 with TRBJ1-4; 7 bases map to TRBD1. The CDR3 totals 17 residues. CDR1 is SGDLS and CDR2 is YYNGEE in the germline V gene. J was trimmed by 0 bases and V by 4 bases; bases with no gene match: 9. DNA for the CDR3: TGTGCCAGCAGCCCTAAAAGGGGGCACGCAACTAATGAAAAACTGTTTTTT. This encodes CASSPKRGHATNEKLFF.

The J gene is TRBJ2-5, the V gene TRBV10-3; 10 bases line up with TRBD2. Trimming removed 6 bases from V and 3 bases from J; junction bases left unmatched: 4. Germline V gene sequence: CDR1 ENHRY, CDR2 SYGVKD. The CDR3 loop spans 14 amino acids. CDR3 in DNA: TGTGCCATCAGCCTAGCGGGAGACAAAGAGACCCAGTACTTC. Encoded protein: CAISLAGDKETQYF.

The chain recombines TRBV19 with TRBJ2-4; 7 nucleotides line up with TRBD1. Germline V gene lookup returns CDR1 LNHDA and CDR2 SQIVND (reference sequence). CDR3 size: 15 residues. V dropped 4 bases and J dropped 7; count of bases not matched to a gene: 10. This chain's CDR3 is CASSTGTAKNNIQYF. The CDR3 nucleotides are TGTGCCAGTAGTACCGGGACAGCGAAAAACAACATTCAGTACTTC.

The gene calls are TRBV5-8 and TRBJ1-3, with D unclear. This CDR3 comprises 17 residues. Looked up from germline, CDR1 is SGHTS and CDR2 is YDEGEE. V was pared by 0 bases and J by 0 bases, with 13 bases between. This CDR3 reads CASSLALWESSGNTIYF. CDR3 sequence (DNA): TGTGCCAGCAGCTTGGCTCTCTGGGAGAGCTCTGGAAACACCATATATTTT.

The V and J genes are TRBV3-1 (or the pseudogene TRBV3-2) and TRBJ1-6; unclear D gene. The V and J ends lost 0 bases and 0 bases respectively, with 9 bases between them. This CDR3 has 17 residues. Germline V CDR1 and CDR2: LGHDT, YNNKEL (reference sequence). The CDR3 DNA sequence: TGTGCCAGCAGCCAAGAATTTGGGAGCTCCTATAATTCACCCCTCCACTTT. Amino acid sequence: CASSQEFGSSYNSPLHF.

CDR3 residues: CASSVGTLNEQFF. CDR3 nucleotides: TGTGCCAGCAGCGTAGGGACTTTAAATGAGCAGTTCTTC. The chain is built from TRBV9 and TRBJ2-1; perhaps TRBD2 as D (5 bases). Germline V gives CDR1 SGDLS, CDR2 YYNGEE. The CDR3 runs 13 residues. Deletions cut 0 bases from V and 7 bases from J, with 8 bases between.

This clone has just a few counts. The chain is built from TRBV5-4 and TRBJ1-6; maybe TRBD1 (6 bases). CDR1 is SGHNT and CDR2 is YYREEE in the germline V gene (reference sequence). The CDR3 totals 17 residues. V was shortened by 3 bases and J by 1 base, with 14 bases between the two germline ends. The CDR3 DNA follows: TGTGCCAGCAGCTACGTCTCAGGGGAATCCTATAATTCACCCCTCCACTTT. Its translation: CASSYVSGESYNSPLHF.

The V call is TRBV20-1, the J call TRBJ2-7; tentatively, D is TRBD1 (6 bases). The CDR3 contains 11 residues. Germline V gives CDR1 DFQATT, CDR2 SNEGSKA (reference sequence). DNA for the CDR3: TGCCGCCATTCACAGGGTCACGAGCAGTACTTC. Its translation: CRHSQGHEQYF.

The V call is TRBV5-4, the J call TRBJ2-3; TRBD2 matches at 7 bases. Per the germline V gene, CDR1 is SGHNT and CDR2 is YYREEE (reference sequence). The V gene end was trimmed by 4 bases and the J gene end by 3 bases; junction bases not matched to a gene: 8. The CDR3 is 15 residues long. The DNA for the CDR3 is TGTGCCAGCAGCCGTAGTCTAGCGGAGACAGATACGCAGTATTTT. Residues: CASSRSLAETDTQYF. Full variable domain (outside the CDR3, taken from reference TRBV5-4 and TRBJ2-3): ETGVTQSPTHLIKTRGQQVTLRCSSQSGHNTVSWYQQALGQGPQFIFQYYREEENGRGNFPPRFSGLQFPNYSSELNVNALELDDSALYLCASSRSLAETDTQYFGPGTRLTVL.

The J gene is TRBJ1-2, the V gene TRBV2; weak D call: TRBD1 (5 bases). The CDR3 runs to 13 residues. In germline, CDR1 is SNHLY, CDR2 FYNNEI. Trimming took off 9 bases at V and 2 bases at J, with 13 bases between the two ends. CDR3 in DNA: TGTGCCAGTCAGGAGGGACCCAACTATGGCTACACCTTC. Amino acid sequence: CASQEGPNYGYTF. Combining the CDR3 with reference TRBV2 and TRBJ1-2 gives the whole variable domain EPEVTQTPSHQVTQMGQEVILRCVPISNHLYFYWYRQILGQKVEFLVSFYNNEISEKSEIFDDQFSVERPDGSNFTLKIRSTKLEDSAMYFCASQEGPNYGYTFGSGTRLTVV.

The rearrangement links TRBV7-2 to TRBJ1-2, with D perhaps matching TRBD1 (5 bases). Germline values: CDR1 SGHTA, CDR2 FQGNSA. Trimming removed 1 base at V and 4 bases at J, with 13 bases between. The CDR3 runs 15 residues. The CDR3 is CASSLGRGVGYGYTF. The CDR3 DNA reads as TGTGCCAGCAGCTTAGGGCGGGGGGTCGGCTATGGCTACACCTTC.

The rearrangement uses TRBV5-1 and TRBJ1-3, with TRBD1 matching over 11 bases. V lost 2 bases, J lost 7 bases, and 8 bases stayed unmatched. The CDR3 is made up of 16 amino acids. CDR1 SGHRS and CDR2 YFSETQ come from the germline V gene. This CDR3 is CASSFSPGTGGNTIYF. Here the CDR3 DNA reads TGCGCCAGCAGCTTCTCGCCTGGGACAGGGGGGAACACCATATATTTT.

This chain links TRBV29-1 with TRBJ2-7, with 8 bases lining up with TRBD2. J was trimmed by 4 bases and V by 5 bases; bases with no gene match: 1. Looked up from germline, CDR1 is SQVTM and CDR2 is ANQGSEA. CDR3 length: 11 residues. The CDR3 region is CSVLAGYEQYF. Here the CDR3 DNA reads TGCAGCGTTCTAGCGGGTTACGAGCAGTACTTC.

Concerning this clone itself: Other nucleotide sequences in the sample specify the same CDR3. This chain uses TRBV30 with TRBJ2-7, with D maybe TRBD1 (6 bases). Germline V gives CDR1 GTSNPN, CDR2 SVGIG (reference sequence). The CDR3 loop spans 13 amino acids. Trimming removed 0 bases from V and 4 bases from J, with 10 bases in between. The CDR3 reads CAWSVGGNYEQYF. In DNA form, the CDR3 reads TGTGCCTGGAGTGTTGGGGGCAATTACGAGCAGTACTTC.

This clone was counted once. The chain joins TRBV5-4 to TRBJ1-6; weak D call: TRBD1 (5 bases). V was pared by 2 bases and J by 8 bases, with 11 bases between. The length of the CDR3 is 14 residues. Germline lookup yields CDR1 SGHNT and CDR2 YYREEE (reference sequence). CDR3 in amino acids: CASSFQGGDSPLHF. CDR3 sequence (DNA): TGTGCCAGCAGCTTCCAGGGTGGGGATTCACCCCTCCACTTT.

This clone was counted only a few times. Here the CDR3 DNA reads TGTGCCAGCACCACAACAGGAGTTGAAGCTTTCTTT. It yields the protein CASTTTGVEAFF. V gene TRBV3-1 (or the pseudogene TRBV3-2) combines with J gene TRBJ1-1, with D possibly TRBD1 on 5 matching bases. Looked up from germline, CDR1 is LGHDT and CDR2 is YNNKEL (reference sequence). CDR3 length equals 12 residues. V lost 7 bases to trimming and J lost 7 bases, with 13 bases between them.

This chain connects TRBV7-9 to TRBJ2-1, with 7 bases fitting TRBD2. The CDR3 spans 14 residues. Germline V gene sequence: CDR1 SEHNR, CDR2 FQNEAQ (reference sequence). The J segment lost 7 bases and the V segment lost 5 bases, leaving 8 bases of the junction unmatched. The CDR3 nucleotides are TGTGCCAGCAGCCTTAGCTGGCGGGAGAATGAGCAGTTCTTC. Amino acids: CASSLSWRENEQFF.

This sequence joins TRBV2 and TRBJ1-1, with D hard to call. CDR3 length equals 11 residues. Germline V gene lookup returns CDR1 SNHLY and CDR2 FYNNEI. V lost 2 bases, J lost 7 bases, and 5 bases lay in between. The chain's CDR3 is CASSEWSEAFF. In DNA, the CDR3 is TGTGCCAGCAGTGAATGGAGTGAAGCTTTCTTT.